This T cell receptor beta chain was identified in a study of memory CD4+ T cells and cytomegalovirus serostatus. Study in general: Of the healthy Belgian adults, 9 were CMV seropositive and 20 to 30 seronegative.

Clones were sequenced by immunoSEQ multiplex PCR, and TCRdb holds only the in-frame ones, with some missing. The sample lists around 45,000 clones, about 70% occurring once. This clone has just one count. The antigen is unknown. The sort gate was single viable CD3+CD4+CD8-CD45RO+ cells for memory CD4+ T cells. After thawing, CD4+ T cells were positively selected. Study-level points and caveats: A US-trained random forest predicted CMV serostatus with median AUC around 0.9.

Trimming removed 2 bases from V and 4 bases from J, with 14 bases in between. The germline gives CDR1 LGHNA, CDR2 YNFKEQ. The CDR3 loop spans 16 amino acids. The chain couples TRBV4-2 to TRBJ1-4, with D possibly being TRBD1 (5 bases). The sequence derives from an adult in good health and CMV-seropositive. Source material: memory CD4+ T cells from blood. The CDR3 here is CASSQTGRLLNEKLFF. The CDR3 DNA reads TGTGCCAGCAGCCAAACAGGCCGCTTACTTAATGAAAAACTGTTTTTT.